The 15 T cell receptor beta chains listed next were all sequenced from one sample in a study of blood T cell repertoires in COVID-19. The table came from immunoSEQ multiplex PCR; TCRdb's copy has only in-frame clones and leaves some out. The data hold roughly 180,000 clones, with roughly 79% observed a single time. The material sequenced was peripheral blood. The origin of the receptors is a woman aged 40 to 55 with COVID-19, enrolled during active disease.

The chain recombines TRBV2 with TRBJ2-4, with 14 bases fitting TRBD2. Germline V gene sequence: CDR1 SNHLY, CDR2 FYNNEI. With 6 bases clipped from V and 8 bases from J, the junction kept 3 bases outside the gene matches. The CDR3 is made up of 14 amino acids. CDR3 DNA sequence: TGTGCCAGCAGAGCGACTAGCGGGGGGGACATTCAGTACTTC. This codes for CASRATSGGDIQYF.

This clone has just one count. The chain recombines TRBV11-2 with TRBJ2-5, with D perhaps matching TRBD2 (7 bases). The CDR3 is made up of 16 amino acids. The V end was cut by 3 bases, the J end by 5 bases, with 19 bases between. Germline loops: CDR1 SGHAT, CDR2 FQNNGV. Here the CDR3 DNA reads TGTGCCAGCAGCTTGGTCGCATCCGGGGGGCAGGAGACCCAGTACTTC. Protein sequence: CASSLVASGGQETQYF.

In its sample, this clone was seen a few times. The rearrangement uses TRBV7-2 and TRBJ1-6; TRBD1 aligns across 9 bases. The ends lost 3 bases at V and 8 bases at J; junction bases unmatched: 2. This CDR3 region has 14 residues. Per germline, CDR1 SGHTA and CDR2 FQGNSA. The CDR3 here is CASSFGTGYSPLHF. DNA for the CDR3: TGTGCCAGCAGCTTTGGGACAGGGTATTCACCCCTCCACTTT.

This chain connects TRBV6-2 or TRBV6-3 to TRBJ1-4, with no clear D. Per germline, CDR1 MNHEY and CDR2 SVGEGT. The CDR3 contains 15 residues. Trimming removed 2 bases at V and 0 bases at J, with 7 bases between. CDR3 nucleotide sequence: TGTGCCAGCAGTTACGGAGATGCAACTAATGAAAAACTGTTTTTT. Its translation is CASSYGDATNEKLFF.

The chain employs TRBV15 and TRBJ2-3; D gene ambiguous. Germline assignment: CDR1 LNHNV and CDR2 YYDKDF (reference sequence). The CDR3 is 15 residues long. The V end was cut by 1 base, the J end by 3 bases, with 11 bases between. Here the CDR3 DNA reads TGTGCCACCAGCAGAGTGGAGTTGTGGACAGATACGCAGTATTTT. This translates into CATSRVELWTDTQYF.

This chain joins TRBV5-1 and TRBJ2-1, with 9 bases that match TRBD2. The V gene end was trimmed by 4 bases and the J gene end by 5 bases; junction bases not matched to a gene: 13. The CDR3 has 17 amino acids. CDR1 is SGHRS and CDR2 is YFSETQ in the germline V gene. The CDR3 is CASSGNRASGNNNEQFF. The CDR3 coding sequence is TGCGCCAGCAGCGGTAATCGGGCTAGCGGGAATAACAATGAGCAGTTCTTC.

This rearrangement joins TRBV5-1 to TRBJ2-1; possible D gene TRBD1, 6 bases. V lost 6 bases and J lost 5, with 15 bases in between. The CDR3 covers 14 residues. CDR1 is SGHRS and CDR2 is YFSETQ in the germline V gene. The CDR3 protein is CASTLEGTNNEQFF. CDR3 nucleotides: TGCGCCAGCACCCTAGAGGGGACAAACAATGAGCAGTTCTTC.

The chain employs TRBV5-6 and TRBJ2-5; a weak D match, TRBD1 (6 bases). V lost 4 bases and J lost 0, with 7 bases in between. This CDR3 has 13 residues. Germline lookup yields CDR1 SGHDT and CDR2 YYEEEE. The CDR3 reads CASSGDNQETQYF. Here the CDR3 DNA reads TGTGCCAGCAGCGGGGACAACCAAGAGACCCAGTACTTC. Using reference TRBV5-6 and TRBJ2-5 for the parts outside the CDR3, the full variable domain is DAGVTQSPTHLIKTRGQQVTLRCSPKSGHDTVSWYQQALGQGPQFIFQYYEEEERQRGNFPDRFSGHQFPNYSSELNVNALLLGDSALYLCASSGDNQETQYFGPGTRLLVL.

This clone turned up a few times. The CDR3 DNA reads TGCGCCAGCAGCTTGGCCACAGGCCTGACTAGCACAGATACGCAGTATTTT. Its protein product is CASSLATGLTSTDTQYF. This chain connects TRBV5-1 to TRBJ2-3; a possible D gene is TRBD1 (5 bases). V was clipped by 0 bases and J by 0 bases, with 14 bases between them. The CDR3 is 17 residues long. CDR1 is SGHRS and CDR2 is YFSETQ in the germline V gene. The variable domain in full, with the rest retrieved from reference TRBV5-1 and TRBJ2-3, is KAGVTQTPRYLIKTRGQQVTLSCSPISGHRSVSWYQQTPGQGLQFLFEYFSETQRNKGNFPGRFSGRQFSNSRSEMNVSTLELGDSALYLCASSLATGLTSTDTQYFGPGTRLTVL.

This chain joins TRBV18 and TRBJ1-1, with D maybe TRBD1 (5 bases). The CDR3 has 14 residues. CDR1 and CDR2 from the germline V gene are KGHSH and LQKENI. The V end was cut by 3 bases, the J end by 1 base, with 9 bases between. CDR3 in DNA: TGTGCCAGCTCACCTGTCAGGGAGAACACTGAAGCTTTCTTT. Amino acids: CASSPVRENTEAFF.

The gene calls are TRBV2 and TRBJ1-1; unclear D gene. This CDR3 region has 13 residues. Germline CDR1 is SNHLY and CDR2 is FYNNEI. V lost 5 bases and J lost 4, with 11 bases in between. CDR3 DNA sequence: TGTGCCAGCAGTAGCCGGGAGTTCACTGAAGCTTTCTTT. It codes for CASSSREFTEAFF.

V and J are TRBV20-1 and TRBJ2-3, with 8 nucleotides matching TRBD2. This CDR3 has 14 amino acids. The germline gives CDR1 DFQATT, CDR2 SNEGSKA (reference sequence). With V trimmed by 3 bases and J by 1 base, 3 bases remained unmatched. In DNA form, the CDR3 reads TGCAGTGCTAGTATGACTAGCGGCACAGATACGCAGTATTTT. Translated, it gives CSASMTSGTDTQYF.

The chain is built from TRBV28 and TRBJ1-5, with D perhaps matching TRBD1 (6 bases). The germline V and J ends were trimmed by 7 bases and 1 base, with 14 bases remaining between them. This CDR3 contains 15 residues. The V gene's germline CDR1 is MDHEN and CDR2 SYDVKM. The CDR3 region has the DNA TGTGCCAGCAATTCGCAGGGGATGAGCAATCAGCCCCAGCATTTT. It codes for CASNSQGMSNQPQHF.

The rearrangement uses TRBV25-1 and TRBJ2-2, with D possibly TRBD2 on 5 matching bases. The CDR3 consists of 15 residues. CDR1 is MGHDK and CDR2 is SYGVNS in the germline V gene. V was shortened by 0 bases and J by 6 bases, with 11 bases between the two germline ends. The CDR3 spells CASSEYGSRAGELFF. In DNA, the CDR3 is TGTGCCAGCAGTGAATACGGATCGAGGGCCGGGGAGCTGTTTTTT.

The rearrangement joins TRBV5-1 to TRBJ1-1; D remains unclear. The length of the CDR3 is 13 residues. Germline V lookup: CDR1 SGHRS, CDR2 YFSETQ. V lost 2 bases and J lost 4, with 9 bases in between. CDR3 in amino acids: CASSFRGTTEAFF. CDR3 in DNA: TGCGCCAGCAGCTTCCGGGGAACCACTGAAGCTTTCTTT.